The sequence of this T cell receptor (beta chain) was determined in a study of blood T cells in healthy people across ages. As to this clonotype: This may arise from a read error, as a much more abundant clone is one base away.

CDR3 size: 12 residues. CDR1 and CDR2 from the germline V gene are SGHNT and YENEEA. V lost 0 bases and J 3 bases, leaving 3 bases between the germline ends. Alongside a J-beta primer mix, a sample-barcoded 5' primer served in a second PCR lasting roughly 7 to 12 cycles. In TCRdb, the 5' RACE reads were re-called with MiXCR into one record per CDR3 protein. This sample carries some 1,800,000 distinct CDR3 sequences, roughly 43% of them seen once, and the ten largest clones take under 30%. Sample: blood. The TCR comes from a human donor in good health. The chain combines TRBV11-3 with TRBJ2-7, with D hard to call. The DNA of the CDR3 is TGTGCCAGCAGCTTAGAGCACTACGAGCAGTACTTC. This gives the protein CASSLEHYEQYF.